Listed below are T cell receptor beta chains from one sample, sequenced in a study of PD-1 blockade in classical Hodgkin lymphoma. Profiling relied on immunoSEQ multiplex PCR, and the TCRdb table lists in-frame clones only, not all of them. The data hold approximately 34,000 clones, with 76% observed a single time. Sequencing was performed on peripheral blood mononuclear cells (PBMCs), taken before the second cycle of nivolumab. All receptors derive from a human donor with classical Hodgkin lymphoma. Both conserved end residues are part of each CDR3. A D gene is named only where the DNA matches it firmly. Size tells how often a clone was seen (once, few, many) or the class of an expanded clone, and some rows leave it out.

>NA|TRBV27|TRBJ1-5|NA
TGTGCCACCCGAGGCCGGGGTACAGATAGCAATCAGCCCCAGCATTTT
CATRGRGTDSNQPQHF
>NA|TRBV5-1|TRBJ2-7|TRBD2
TGCGCCAGCAGCGAAACTAGCGGGGCCTACGAGCAGTACTTC
CASSETSGAYEQYF
>NA|TRBV5-4|TRBJ1-4|TRBD1
TGTGCCAGCAGCAGGGGACAGGGAGGGTCTAATGAAAAACTGTTTTTT
CASSRGQGGSNEKLFF
>NA|TRBV4-3|TRBJ2-1|TRBD1
TGCGCCAGCAGCCAAGATCCGGTGACAGGGTTCTACAATGAGCAGTTCTTC
CASSQDPVTGFYNEQFF
>NA|TRBV6-6|TRBJ2-7|TRBD1
TGTGCCAGCAGTTCAGGACAGGGGTCCGGGGCTGAGGAGCAGTACTTC
CASSSGQGSGAEEQYF
>NA|TRBV5-6|TRBJ2-7|NA
TGTGCCAGCAGCTTGGACAGTTCCCCCTACGAGCAGTACTTC
CASSLDSSPYEQYF
>NA|TRBV5-1|TRBJ2-5|TRBD1
TGCGCCAGCAGCTTGGGAGCTGGGACAGGAAGAGAGACCCAGTACTTC
CASSLGAGTGRETQYF
>NA|TRBV11-2|TRBJ2-7|NA
TGTGCCAGCAGCTTAGGTCGGACGGACGTGCAGTACTTC
CASSLGRTDVQYF
>NA|TRBV6-1|TRBJ1-2|TRBD1
TGTGCCAGCGGGGGGGACAGGGATAACTATGGCTACACCTTC
CASGGDRDNYGYTF
>few|TRBV18|TRBJ2-7|NA
TGTGCCAGCTCACCAGGGGCAGCCTACGAGCAGTACTTC
CASSPGAAYEQYF
>NA|TRBV5-1|TRBJ2-7|NA
TGCGCCAGCAGCGGGGGGACCGCTAACGAGCAGTACTTC
CASSGGTANEQYF
>NA|TRBV4-1|TRBJ1-4|TRBD1
TGCGCCAGCAGCCAAGGGGGCGGGACAGGGAATGAAAAACTGTTTTTT
CASSQGGGTGNEKLFF
>few|TRBV27|TRBJ2-7|NA
TGTGCCAGCAGTTTAGGCAGGGTCTCCGAGCAGTACTTC
CASSLGRVSEQYF
>NA|TRBV19|TRBJ2-6|TRBD2
TGTGCCAGTACCGGACTAGCCGCTGGGGCCAACGTCCTGACTTTC
CASTGLAAGANVLTF
>NA|TRBV7-2|TRBJ1-6|NA
TGTGCCAGCAGCTTAATCGGGTCACCCCTCCACTTT
CASSLIGSPLHF
>NA|TRBV18|TRBJ1-1|TRBD1
TGTGCCAGCTCAGCGACAGGGGGGCCTATGAACACTGAAGCTTTCTTT
CASSATGGPMNTEAFF
>NA|TRBV19|TRBJ1-2|TRBD1
TGTGCCAGTAGTATCAGGAGGGACAGGGTCGATTTTAACTATGGCTACACCTTC
CASSIRRDRVDFNYGYTF
>NA|TRBV7-9|TRBJ2-1|NA
TGTGCCAGCAGCTTAACGGGGGGCGGGTTAGATGAGCAGTTCTTC
CASSLTGGGLDEQFF
>NA|TRBV6-6|TRBJ1-5|NA
TGTGCCAGCAGTTACACCCTGGGACAAAAAGGCCAGCCCCAGCATTTT
CASSYTLGQKGQPQHF
>NA|TRBV7-2|TRBJ2-7|TRBD2
TGTGCCAGCAGCTCGAGCCTAAACCTAGCGGGGTACGAGCAGTACTTC
CASSSSLNLAGYEQYF
>few|TRBV7-9|TRBJ1-1|NA
TGTGCCAGCAGTCCCGGTCATACGGGGACTGAAGCTTTCTTT
CASSPGHTGTEAFF
>NA|TRBV21-1|TRBJ1-2|NA
TGTGCCAGCAGCGACCGGGACAGGGGATTCAACTATGGCTACACCTTC
CASSDRDRGFNYGYTF
>NA|TRBV4-1|TRBJ2-5|NA
TGCGCCAGCAGCCAAGTTGGAGGGGGGGGGACCCAGTACTTC
CASSQVGGGGTQYF
>NA|TRBV5-5|TRBJ2-1|TRBD1
TGTGCCAGCAGCTCCGGGACAGGTGGTTTGATCTCCTACAATGAGCAGTTCTTC
CASSSGTGGLISYNEQFF
>NA|TRBV2|TRBJ2-3|NA
TGTGCCACCCCCGGACGTAGCACAGATACGCAGTATTTT
CATPGRSTDTQYF
>NA|TRBV10-1|TRBJ2-1|TRBD2
TGCGCCAGCAGTAAGGGACTAGCGGGGGGGGGCAGTGAGCAGTTCTTC
CASSKGLAGGGSEQFF
>NA|TRBV5-1|TRBJ2-7|NA
TGCGCCAGCGGTGCCCCAGGGGTTTCCTACGAGCAGTACTTC
CASGAPGVSYEQYF
>NA|TRBV6-5|TRBJ2-7|TRBD1
TGTGCCAGCAGTTCCGGGACAGGGGTTGTAGGCCACGAGCAGTACTTC
CASSSGTGVVGHEQYF
>NA|TRBV27|TRBJ2-6|TRBD1
TGTGCCAGCAGTTTAGGACAGGGAACTGGGGCCAACGTCCTGGCTTTC
CASSLGQGTGANVLAF
>NA|TRBV30|TRBJ1-2|NA
TGTGCCTGGGGGTTGCAATTGTATGGCTACACCTTC
CAWGLQLYGYTF
>NA|TRBV7-6|TRBJ2-3|NA
TGTGCCAGCAGCTTAAACGGAGATACGCAGTATTTT
CASSLNGDTQYF
>once|TRBV9|TRBJ2-5|TRBD1
TGTGCCAGCAGCCGGGGACAGGTACAAGAGACCCAGTACTTC
CASSRGQVQETQYF
>NA|TRBV15|TRBJ2-1|TRBD1
TGTGCCACCAGCAGAGATAGGACAGGGGGCAATGAGCAGTTCTTC
CATSRDRTGGNEQFF
>NA|TRBV2|TRBJ1-2|NA
TGTGCCAGCAGTGTAAGGAGGGGTGGCTACACCTTC
CASSVRRGGYTF
>NA|TRBV7-9|TRBJ2-1|NA
TGTGCCAGCACCCCGAGGGGCGGAACCTACAATGAGCAGTTCTTC
CASTPRGGTYNEQFF
>NA|TRBV10-1|TRBJ1-1|NA
TGCGCCAGCAGTGAGTCGATCGGGGGTGAAGCTTTCTTT
CASSESIGGEAFF
>NA|TRBV7-2|TRBJ2-2|TRBD2
TGTGCCAGCAGCTCCCAGCGGGGGGCCAACACCGGGGAGCTGTTTTTT
CASSSQRGANTGELFF